The table lists the clone carrying this TCR beta chain with many counts. Its antigen is not identified. Quantitative 5'-RACE with molecular barcodes was used to make the TCR beta libraries. TCRdb re-derived calls from the 5' RACE reads in MiXCR, one entry per CDR3 protein. The sample shows some 130,000 distinct CDR3 sequences, over 7% of them seen only once. This specimen comes from a study of CD8 T cells in ankylosing spondylitis. General study results and limits: Reportedly, disease-linked clones are significantly enriched in ankylosing spondylitis patients' matched synovial fluid. In ankylosing spondylitis blood, a motif of roughly 8 highly homologous TCR beta variants appeared characteristic.

Germline assignment: CDR1 SGHRS and CDR2 YFSETQ. CDR3 size: 14 residues. Trimming pared 4 bases from V and 0 bases from J, leaving 9 bases between. The chain employs TRBV5-1 and TRBJ2-3; no reliable D call. Specimen: blood, either unsorted or a sorted T cell fraction (not recorded which). The receptor was derived from a male donor with ankylosing spondylitis or in good health (not recorded which). The CDR3: CASSVQASTDTQYF. In nucleotides, the CDR3 is TGCGCCAGCAGCGTGCAGGCTAGCACAGATACGCAGTATTTT.